This TCR beta chain came from a study of beta chain features in type 1 diabetes. General study points: The study found fewer insertions and more deletions at VDJ junctions in type 1 diabetes patients. Equally in patients and controls, shorter templates might have been favored by PCR.

Trimming shortened V by 7 bases and J by 2 bases, and 12 bases separated the two germline ends. CDR3 length equals 13 residues. The germline V gene has CDR1 MNHNY and CDR2 SVGAGI (reference sequence). The sequenced template was cDNA made from the entire isolated RNA. Clones were read by immunoSEQ multiplex PCR, and TCRdb kept only the in-frame ones, dropping some. The sample records hundreds of thousands of clones, 10% to 15% being singletons. On this clone: Its antigen is as yet unknown.

The genes are TRBV6-6 and TRBJ2-7, with D possibly TRBD2 on 7 matching bases. This receptor was identified in a man between 18 and 35 years old in good health. What was sequenced was naive CD4+ T cells from blood. The CDR3 coding sequence is TGTGCCAGCACCAGGGGAGGGCCCTACGAGCAGTACTTC. The encoded protein is CASTRGGPYEQYF.